The present TCR beta chain was sequenced within a study of blood T cell repertoires in COVID-19. Study overall: Samples representing acute and convalescent COVID-19 were sourced from the United States, Italy and Spain. Sample material is recorded as cDNA or gDNA derived from T cells, B-cell-depleted T cells, or PBMCs.

In the study's own analysis: Researchers report that nucleated cell counts were estimated from reference gene primer amplification. Using immunoSEQ multiplex PCR, the repertoire was profiled, and TCRdb retains in-frame clones only, with some absent. The V and J calls and clone size come from that table; D and trimming were worked out from the DNA. The top ten hold roughly 4% of the sample, which has 250,000 to 300,000 clones, about 88% seen once. Per the germline V gene, CDR1 is KGHDR and CDR2 is SFDVKD. V dropped 4 bases and J dropped 5; count of bases not matched to a gene: 0. The CDR3 is 13 amino acids.

The specimen sequenced was peripheral blood. The genes are TRBV24-1 and TRBJ2-2; 7 nucleotides align to TRBD1. The receptor's source is a man between 18 and 35 years old with active or convalescent COVID-19. The CDR3 nucleotides are TGTGCCACCAGTGAACAGGGGACCGGGGAGCTGTTTTTT. Residues: CATSEQGTGELFF.